This record covers a single T cell receptor (beta chain). Its antigen is not known. This sample is drawn from a study of T cell responses to AZD1222 COVID-19 vaccine. The study's findings and limits: The breadth and depth of Spike-specific TCRs increased once two AZD1222 doses had been given. Sampling captured repertoires only after the peak T cell response.

This table comes from immunoSEQ multiplex PCR, and its TCRdb copy is limited to in-frame clones, with some not included. This sample has approximately 28,000 clones, with 70% to 90% found just once. Germline loops: CDR1 MNHEY, CDR2 SVGAGI. The CDR3 contains 15 residues. Trimming cost V 0 bases and J 8 bases, with 16 bases left between them. This specimen consisted of peripheral blood, obtained 28 days after the second AZD1222 dose. The sequence was obtained from an adult who received the AZD1222 COVID-19 vaccine. This chain connects TRBV6-5 to TRBJ1-2, with D perhaps matching TRBD1 (6 bases). The CDR3 region is CASSYSRGGAWGYTF. In DNA form, the CDR3 reads TGTGCCAGCAGTTACTCGAGAGGGGGGGCATGGGGCTACACCTTC.